These T cell receptor beta chains were read from a single sample in a study of T cell responses to AZD1222 COVID-19 vaccine. Assay used: immunoSEQ multiplex PCR; TCRdb lists only in-frame clones, some missing. The data contain about 120,000 clones, roughly nine tenths of them seen just once; the ten biggest clones take up about 10%. The specimen comprised peripheral blood, sampled on day 0 of AZD1222 vaccination. The origin of the receptors is an adult in good health. Both conserved end residues are part of each CDR3. A D gene is named only where the DNA matches it firmly. Clone size, where shown, is once, few, many, or a class for clones that have expanded.

.	TRBJ2-7	.	TRBV19	TGTGCCAGTAGTAAGGATTTTAACCCGCACTACGAGCAGTACTTC	CASSKDFNPHYEQYF
TRBD1	TRBJ2-7	.	TRBV11-3	TGTGCCAGCAGCTTAGATAGGATCGGTGGGACAGGAACCTACGAGCAGTACTTC	CASSLDRIGGTGTYEQYF
.	TRBJ1-3	.	TRBV2	TGTGCCAGCTTAAAAGAAACCGGAAACACCATATATTTT	CASLKETGNTIYF
TRBD2	TRBJ2-7	.	TRBV7-8	TGTGCCAGCAGCTTCTTAGCGGGGGCTATCTACGAGCAGTACTTC	CASSFLAGAIYEQYF
.	TRBJ2-7	.	TRBV5-5	TGTGCCAGCAGCCCGACGGGACCAGCCTACGAGCAGTACTTC	CASSPTGPAYEQYF
TRBD2	TRBJ2-1	.	TRBV18	TGTGCCAGCTCATCAAAGGTCGGTGCTAGCGGGGACAATGAGCAGTTCTTC	CASSSKVGASGDNEQFF
.	TRBJ1-1	.	TRBV19	TGTGCCAGTAGTATAGATCAGGGGACTTCCAGTCACACTGAAGCTTTCTTT	CASSIDQGTSSHTEAFF
.	TRBJ1-5	.	TRBV4-2	TGTGCCAGCAGCCAAGATTGGGGGGGCAATCAGCCCCAGCATTTT	CASSQDWGGNQPQHF
TRBD1	TRBJ1-2	.	TRBV5-1	TGCGCCAGCAGCCTGGGGGACAGAAGATATGGCTACACCTTC	CASSLGDRRYGYTF
TRBD1	TRBJ2-7	.	TRBV5-1	TGCGCCAGCCCCCACAGGGGTCGGGCCTACGAGCAGTACTTC	CASPHRGRAYEQYF
.	TRBJ1-1	.	TRBV2	TGTGCCAGCAACGTCAACAGGGCGAACACTGAAGCTTTCTTT	CASNVNRANTEAFF
.	TRBJ1-3	.	TRBV5-5	TGTGCCAGCAGCTCGAACTCAGGGTTGCGAAACACCATATATTTT	CASSSNSGLRNTIYF
TRBD2	TRBJ2-1	.	TRBV2	TGTGCCAGCAGTCGGGGGGGAGCCTACAATGAGCAGTTCTTC	CASSRGGAYNEQFF
.	TRBJ1-2	.	TRBV30	TGTGCCTGGACCCCCGGGGGGGGTGGCTACACCTTC	CAWTPGGGGYTF
TRBD1	TRBJ1-1	.	TRBV2	TGTGCCAGCACCCTGGGACAGGCGAACACTGAAGCTTTCTTT	CASTLGQANTEAFF
TRBD2	TRBJ2-5	once	TRBV4-2	TGTGCCAGCAGCCAAGGGGCGGGGGGGTACCAAGAGACCCAGTACTTC	CASSQGAGGYQETQYF
TRBD1	TRBJ1-5	.	TRBV19	TGTGCCAGTAGTATAGCCCCCGACAGGGGTAATCAGCCCCAGCATTTT	CASSIAPDRGNQPQHF
.	TRBJ2-1	.	TRBV11-3	TGTGCCAGCAGCTTCCCCTCCTCGCATGAGCAGTTCTTC	CASSFPSSHEQFF
TRBD2	TRBJ2-2	.	TRBV7-2	TGTGCCAGCAGCTTATCCCGGACTAGCGGGCTTCGGGGGGAGCTGTTTTTT	CASSLSRTSGLRGELFF
.	TRBJ1-2	.	TRBV6-5	TGTGCCAGCTGCCTGCGGGTTAGGGAAAACTATGGCTACACCTTC	CASCLRVRENYGYTF
.	TRBJ1-1	.	TRBV11-1	TGTGCCAGCAGCCCCTGGTCGGGGAACACTGAAGCTTTCTTT	CASSPWSGNTEAFF
.	TRBJ1-2	.	TRBV28	TGTGCCAGCAGTCGGCCCGGCTATGGCTACACCTTC	CASSRPGYGYTF
.	TRBJ2-2	.	TRBV7-3	TGTGCCAGCAGCTCTGGAGTCACCGGGGAGCTGTTTTTT	CASSSGVTGELFF
.	TRBJ1-1	few	TRBV27	TGTGCCAGCAGAGACGGGTGGGGGAGGGACACTGAAGCTTTCTTT	CASRDGWGRDTEAFF
.	TRBJ1-2	.	TRBV7-8	TGTGCCAGCAGCGTAGACAGGAGCTATGGCTACACCTTC	CASSVDRSYGYTF
TRBD1	TRBJ1-2	.	TRBV6-5	TGTGCCAGCAGTTCTGGACAGGGGATGACCTATGGCTACACCTTC	CASSSGQGMTYGYTF
.	TRBJ2-2	few	TRBV6-1	TGTGCCAGCAGTGAAGCAGGAACAGTTCTCACCGGGGAGCTGTTTTTT	CASSEAGTVLTGELFF
TRBD1	TRBJ2-3	many	TRBV10-2	TGCGCCAGTAGACAGGGGGCGGGAGATACGCAGTATTTT	CASRQGAGDTQYF
.	TRBJ1-4	.	TRBV5-4	TGTGCCAGCAGCCCCGTCGGGCCCCTTAATGGGGAAAAACTGTTTTTT	CASSPVGPLNGEKLFF
TRBD2	TRBJ2-7	.	TRBV6-5	TGTGCCAGCAGTTACTCATCGGGGGGGTCTCCGTACGAGCAGTACTTC	CASSYSSGGSPYEQYF
TRBD1	TRBJ2-2	once	TRBV7-2	TGTGCCAGCAGCTTGTGGACAGGGGGCACCGGGGAGCTGTTTTTT	CASSLWTGGTGELFF
.	TRBJ1-6	once	TRBV20-1	TGCAGTGCTAGTCGGACATCTTATAATTCACCCCTCCACTTT	CSASRTSYNSPLHF
.	TRBJ1-4	.	TRBV30	TGTGCCTGGAGCCCGAGACAGAGGCCAGAAAAACTGTTTTTT	CAWSPRQRPEKLFF
.	TRBJ1-5	once	TRBV1	TGCACCAGCAGCCGGCGAGGACCAAGCAATCAGCCCCAGCATTTT	CTSSRRGPSNQPQHF
.	TRBJ1-1	.	TRBV19	TGTGCCAGTAGTATGCTGCGGTCAGCCGAGAACACTGAAGCTTTCTTT	CASSMLRSAENTEAFF
.	TRBJ2-7	.	TRBV5-6	TGTGCCAGCAGCGCGGCCGGCCAGATCTACGAGCAGTACTTC	CASSAAGQIYEQYF
TRBD1	TRBJ1-4	.	TRBV4-3	TGCGCCAGCAGCCAGCTGACAGGGGAACAGGAAAAACTGTTTTTT	CASSQLTGEQEKLFF
TRBD1	TRBJ2-4	.	TRBV29-1	TGCAGCGTTGGAGGGACAGGGGGGATGGAAAACATTCAGTACTTC	CSVGGTGGMENIQYF
.	TRBJ2-1	.	TRBV19	TGTGCCAGTTCCTCCATAGAAGAACAGTACAATGAGCAGTTCTTC	CASSSIEEQYNEQFF
.	TRBJ1-5	.	TRBV19	TGTGCCAGTAGATTCCTCAGGGGTGGCAATCAGCCCCAGCATTTT	CASRFLRGGNQPQHF
.	TRBJ2-1	.	TRBV9	TGTGCCAGCAGCGTAGTAGCCCGGAATGAGCAGTTCTTC	CASSVVARNEQFF
.	TRBJ1-1	.	TRBV12-3/TRBV12-4	TGTGCCAGCAATGGGGGGATTTATACTCAAGCTTTCTTT	CASNGGIYTQAFF